The 2 T cell receptor beta chains below were found in one sample sequenced in a study of blood T cell repertoires in COVID-19. The protocol was immunoSEQ multiplex PCR, while the TCRdb copy is restricted to in-frame clones and leaves out a portion. The table shows 210,000 or so clones, with roughly 90% occurring only once. Input material: peripheral blood. Source of these receptors: a man between 40 and 49 years old with active or convalescent COVID-19.

The genes are TRBV14 and TRBJ1-1, with D unresolved. V was clipped by 2 bases and J by 1 base, with 5 bases between them. This CDR3 is built from 13 residues. Germline lookup yields CDR1 SGHDN and CDR2 FVKESK. CDR3 nucleotide sequence: TGTGCCAGCAGCCAATACGGGAACACTGAAGCTTTCTTT. It is translated as CASSQYGNTEAFF. Variable domain in full (rest from reference TRBV14 and TRBJ1-1): EAGVTQFPSHSVIEKGQTVTLRCDPISGHDNLYWYRRVMGKEIKFLLHFVKESKQDESGMPNNRFLAERTGGTYSTLKVQPAELEDSGVYFCASSQYGNTEAFFGQGTRLTVV.

The chain uses TRBV5-5 and TRBJ1-4; a possible D gene is TRBD1 (6 bases). CDR3 length equals 16 residues. Germline lookup yields CDR1 SGHKS and CDR2 YYEKEE (reference sequence). The V end lost 0 bases, the J end lost 0 bases, and 9 bases lay between the germline ends. CDR3 bases: TGTGCCAGCAGCTTGGGGACAGTGCCAACTAATGAAAAACTGTTTTTT. Translation gives CASSLGTVPTNEKLFF.